These 23 T cell receptor beta chains share one sample of origin, sequenced in a study of chemoradiotherapy in HPV16-positive cancers. Produced via immunoSEQ multiplex PCR; TCRdb's table is partial and in-frame only. The sample records roughly 8,400 clones, around 70% being singletons. This material was obtained from a patient who underwent chemoradiotherapy. These receptors came from a human donor with HPV-associated anogenital cancer.

The CDR3 here is CASSKNRGVFPNTGELFF. The CDR3 DNA reads TGCGCCAGCAGCAAGAACAGGGGAGTCTTCCCCAACACCGGGGAGCTGTTTTTT. The V and J genes are TRBV5-1 and TRBJ2-2, with 7 bases fitting TRBD1. The CDR3 extends over 18 amino acids. With 4 bases clipped from V and 2 bases from J, the junction kept 14 bases outside the gene matches. Per the germline V gene, CDR1 is SGHRS and CDR2 is YFSETQ.

Turning to this clone: Sequence at one end of the junction differs from germline and may be a read error. The chain links TRBV12-5 to TRBJ1-2, with D perhaps matching TRBD1 (6 bases). CDR1 is LGHNT and CDR2 is FRNRAP in the germline V gene. The CDR3 is 11 residues long. CDR3 sequence reads: CANGLLRGNTF. In DNA, the CDR3 is TGTGCTAATGGTTTGTTGAGGGGGAACACCTTC. The variable domain in full, completed from reference TRBV12-5 and TRBJ1-2, reads DARVTQTPRHKVTEMGQEVTMRCQPILGHNTVFWYRQTMMQGLELLAYFRNRAPLDDSGMPKDRFSAEMPDATLATLKIQPSEPRDSAVYFCANGLLRGNTFGSGTRLTVV.

This clone came up once. The gene calls are TRBV18 and TRBJ2-5; D perhaps matches TRBD1 (5 bases). Germline V gene lookup returns CDR1 KGHSH and CDR2 LQKENI. The CDR3 totals 13 residues. The V and J ends lost 8 bases and 1 base respectively, with 11 bases between them. CDR3 loop: CASLDSFQETQYF. CDR3 coding DNA: TGTGCCAGCCTAGACAGTTTCCAAGAGACCCAGTACTTC. The full variable domain, its missing parts supplied by reference TRBV18 and TRBJ2-5, is NAGVMQNPRHLVRRRGQEARLRCSPMKGHSHVYWYRQLPEEGLKFMVYLQKENIIDESGMPKERFSAEFPKEGPSILRIQQVVRGDSAAYFCASLDSFQETQYFGPGTRLLVL.

This clone was observed a few times. The V gene is TRBV30, the J gene TRBJ1-6; D remains ambiguous. V was cut by 0 bases and J by 5 bases, with 14 bases left in between. Germline V gives CDR1 GTSNPN, CDR2 SVGIG (reference sequence). The CDR3 runs to 16 residues. The CDR3 protein is CAWSVSLTVNNSPLHF. In DNA, the CDR3 is TGTGCCTGGAGTGTCAGTTTGACGGTCAATAATTCACCCCTCCACTTT.

The chain is built from TRBV14 and TRBJ1-3; D gene ambiguous. V was trimmed by 4 bases and J by 0 bases, leaving 13 bases between them. In germline, CDR1 is SGHDN, CDR2 FVKESK. This CDR3 has 16 amino acids. The CDR3: CASSPLGPSSGNTIYF. CDR3 nucleotide sequence: TGTGCCAGCAGCCCCCTCGGTCCCAGCTCTGGAAACACCATATATTTT.

This clone was seen a single time. This chain uses TRBV30 with TRBJ1-3; 7 bases agree with TRBD1. The CDR3 has 17 residues. V shed 4 bases and J 2 bases; nucleotides not matched to a gene: 14. Looked up from germline, CDR1 is GTSNPN and CDR2 is SVGIG (reference sequence). DNA for the CDR3: TGTGCCTGGACTTTTGCAGGGGGTCTTATGCCTGGAAACACCATATATTTT. Its protein product is CAWTFAGGLMPGNTIYF.

The chain couples TRBV6-1 to TRBJ1-5, with D unclear. V dropped 3 bases and J dropped 11 bases, with 17 bases sitting between them. The CDR3 loop spans 14 amino acids. CDR1 is MNHNS and CDR2 is SASEGT in the germline V gene. CDR3 region: CASSESPNVRTQHF. The CDR3 DNA is TGTGCCAGCAGTGAGAGCCCTAACGTCAGGACCCAGCATTTT.

This CDR3 is CASSFEVQGGTNEKLFF. The CDR3 region has the DNA TGTGCCAGCAGCTTCGAAGTTCAGGGGGGAACTAATGAAAAACTGTTTTTT. The V call is TRBV5-8, the J call TRBJ1-4, with 7 bases aligning to TRBD1. Per germline, CDR1 SGHTS and CDR2 YDEGEE. The J segment lost 1 base and the V segment lost 2 bases, leaving 8 bases of the junction unmatched. The CDR3 consists of 17 residues.

The chain employs TRBV6-6 and TRBJ2-5; 7 bases match TRBD2. The CDR3 sequence is 14 residues long. Per germline, CDR1 MNHNY and CDR2 SVGAGI (reference sequence). The CDR3 coding sequence is TGTACTTTCCCCCCGACTAGCAGACAAGAGACCCAGTACTTC. It translates to CTFPPTSRQETQYF.

This clone was seen once. The DNA for the CDR3 is TGCGCCAGCAGCCAAGAAAATACGGCAGCCTATGGCTACACCTTC. Its protein is CASSQENTAAYGYTF. J is TRBJ1-2 and V is TRBV4-3; D is unresolved. Looked up from germline, CDR1 is LGHNA and CDR2 is YSLEER. This CDR3 is 15 amino acids long. V lost 0 bases, J lost 4 bases, and 12 bases lay in between.

This clone was picked up one time. The V and J genes are TRBV11-1 and TRBJ1-1, with D possibly matching TRBD1 (5 bases). CDR1 is SGHAT, CDR2 FQDESV, per germline (reference sequence). This CDR3 is built from 13 residues. Trimming shortened V by 6 bases and J by 11 bases, and 19 bases separated the two germline ends. In nucleotides, the CDR3 is TGTGCCAGCAGAGATGGGACGTCTAGGGAGGCTTTCTTT. Translated, it gives CASRDGTSREAFF.

This clone was counted a single time. The V gene is TRBV29-1, the J gene TRBJ2-1, with D perhaps matching TRBD2 (7 bases). The V gene's germline CDR1 is SQVTM and CDR2 ANQGSEA. Trimming took 7 bases from V and 9 from J, leaving 16 bases between them. CDR3 length: 12 amino acids. The CDR3 here is CSAPGGPSEQFF. The CDR3 DNA follows: TGCAGCGCTCCCGGGGGGCCGAGTGAGCAGTTCTTC.

Comments on this clone: The identical CDR3 is also encoded by other nucleotide sequences in the sample. V is TRBV6-1 and J is TRBJ1-6; D not resolved. The length of the CDR3 is 14 residues. The V gene lost 6 bases and the J gene lost 2 bases, with 8 bases spanning the gap. Germline CDR1 MNHNS, CDR2 SASEGT. CDR3 nucleotide sequence: TGTGCCAGCAGCTCTGGCCCCTATAATTCACCCCTCCACTTT. This codes for CASSSGPYNSPLHF.

The V and J genes are TRBV5-1 and TRBJ2-5; unclear D gene. The CDR3 totals 11 residues. CDR1 is SGHRS and CDR2 is YFSETQ in the germline V gene. The V end was cut by 0 bases, the J end by 3 bases, with 0 bases between. CDR3 in DNA: TGCGCCAGCAGCTTGGAAGAGACCCAGTACTTC. It is translated as CASSLEETQYF.

In this sample, this clone turned up once. The gene calls are TRBV7-3 and TRBJ2-7, with D unresolved. V was cut by 3 bases and J by 6 bases, with 12 bases left in between. The CDR3 has 13 residues. Looked up from germline, CDR1 is SGHTA and CDR2 is FQGTGA. CDR3 amino acids: CASSLDPTTEQYF. In DNA form, the CDR3 reads TGTGCCAGCAGCTTGGATCCGACGACCGAGCAGTACTTC.

The rearrangement joins TRBV5-6 to TRBJ1-2; D is unclear. This CDR3 comprises 14 residues. In germline, CDR1 is SGHDT, CDR2 YYEEEE. V shed 0 bases and J shed 1 base, with 7 bases lying between them. The CDR3 loop is CASSLDTSNYGYTF. In DNA form, the CDR3 reads TGTGCCAGCAGCTTGGACACAAGTAACTATGGCTACACCTTC.

The J gene is TRBJ2-7, the V gene TRBV5-1; TRBD1 matches 8 bases. The CDR3 runs to 14 residues. The V gene end was trimmed by 4 bases and the J gene end by 2 bases; junction bases not matched to a gene: 5. Germline CDR1 is SGHRS and CDR2 is YFSETQ. The chain's CDR3 is CASSPWTGTYEQYF. The CDR3, as DNA: TGCGCCAGCAGCCCTTGGACAGGGACCTACGAGCAGTACTTC. The whole variable domain, filled in from reference TRBV5-1 and TRBJ2-7, reads KAGVTQTPRYLIKTRGQQVTLSCSPISGHRSVSWYQQTPGQGLQFLFEYFSETQRNKGNFPGRFSGRQFSNSRSEMNVSTLELGDSALYLCASSPWTGTYEQYFGPGTRLTVT.

CDR3 nucleotides: TGTGCCTGGAGACTAGCGGGGGCAGAGACCCAGTACTTC. It is translated as CAWRLAGAETQYF. This chain joins TRBV30 and TRBJ2-5, with TRBD2 matching over 11 bases. This CDR3 is built from 13 residues. Unmatched junction bases numbered 1, after V lost 3 bases and J lost 4 bases. Germline assignment: CDR1 GTSNPN and CDR2 SVGIG (reference sequence).

V is TRBV5-4 and J is TRBJ1-2; D remains ambiguous. Germline CDR1 SGHNT, CDR2 YYREEE (reference sequence). The CDR3 runs 15 residues. The V end was cut by 3 bases, the J end by 3 bases, with 15 bases between. The CDR3 bases are TGTGCCAGCAGCTGGGGTGGAGGCGGGGACTATGGCTACACCTTC. Translation gives CASSWGGGGDYGYTF.

There are a few counts of this clone. The V and J genes are TRBV5-1 and TRBJ1-1; 9 bases fit TRBD1. The V gene's germline CDR1 is SGHRS and CDR2 YFSETQ. The junction had 6 bases not matched to a gene; V was cut back by 5 bases and J by 1 base. The CDR3 length is 15 residues. CDR3 DNA: TGCGCCAGCAGGAACGCGGGACAGGGGAACACTGAAGCTTTCTTT. Encoded protein: CASRNAGQGNTEAFF.

This chain joins TRBV29-1 and TRBJ2-7, with 10 bases that match TRBD1. There are 13 residues in the CDR3. V shed 7 bases and J 2 bases; nucleotides not matched to a gene: 5. The germline CDR1 and CDR2 sequences are SQVTM and ANQGSEA. CDR3 bases: TGCAGCGCCAGACAGGGGGCAGCCTACGAGCAGTACTTC. Translation: CSARQGAAYEQYF.

DNA of the CDR3: TGCGCCAGCAGCTTGGAACTAGGGGTTACTTCACCCCTCCACTTT. Protein product: CASSLELGVTSPLHF. The chain is built from TRBV5-1 and TRBJ1-6; D might be TRBD1 (5 bases). CDR1 is SGHRS and CDR2 is YFSETQ in the germline V gene. Trimming removed 0 bases from V and 9 bases from J, with 13 bases in between. The CDR3 runs to 15 residues.

The gene calls are TRBV6-1 and TRBJ2-7, with 10 bases fitting TRBD1. The ends lost 2 bases at V and 3 bases at J; junction bases unmatched: 13. The CDR3 contains 18 residues. Germline V CDR1 and CDR2: MNHNS, SASEGT. DNA for the CDR3: TGTGCCAGCAGTGAAAGGGGTTCTGAGACAGGGGGCAGCTACGAGCAGTACTTC. It is translated as CASSERGSETGGSYEQYF.